This TCR beta chain stems from a study of blood T cell repertoires in COVID-19. Losses at the gene ends were 2 bases for V and 1 base for J; bases not matched to a gene: 6. The germline gives CDR1 MNHEY, CDR2 SMNVEV (reference sequence). This CDR3 comprises 17 residues. Some clones are missing from TCRdb's copy, which holds only in-frame ones; the method was immunoSEQ multiplex PCR. The sample has 150,000 to 200,000 clones; about 83% are singletons. The sequence derives from a woman at least 80 years old with COVID-19, enrolled during active disease. The chain is built from TRBV27 and TRBJ2-3; 10 bases fit TRBD2. Sequenced material: peripheral blood. The CDR3 DNA reads TGTGCCAGCAGTTTACTTCGGACTAGCGGAGGCACAGATACGCAGTATTTT. It yields the protein CASSLLRTSGGTDTQYF.